This T cell receptor (beta chain) was recorded in a study of monozygotic twins with inflammatory bowel disease. Study-wide points: Twins with IBD were found to have lower TCRbeta diversity (inverse Simpson) than healthy co-twins.

Comment on this clonotype: What it binds is unknown.

The CDR3 spans 15 residues. Germline V gene sequence: CDR1 DFQATT, CDR2 SNEGSKA (reference sequence). From the 5' RACE reads, TCRdb lists one entry per CDR3 protein and no DNA. The sample includes 350,000 to 550,000 distinct CDR3 sequences. This chain connects TRBV20-1 to TRBJ2-7; with no DNA, the TCRdb D assignment of TRBD1 cannot be verified. This sequence originates from a human donor with ulcerative colitis or Crohn's disease, or a healthy co-twin of an affected twin (not recorded which). Sample: blood. The CDR3: CSAPKGTGVSYEQYF.